What follows is one T cell receptor (beta chain) and its context. The sample belongs to a study of shared clonotypes between healthy human individuals. Whole-study context: Donors were a couple of women and a few men aged 18 to 49. For every donor, three CD4 naive, three CD4 memory, two CD8 naive and one CD8 memory plates were used.

Positively selected for CCR7, the CD45RO-negative cells used as naive CD8 cells excluded terminally differentiated effector memory CD45RA+ cells. This CDR3 is built from 14 residues. V trimming: 2 bases; J trimming: 2 bases; junction bases outside the gene matches: 5. In germline, CDR1 is GTSNPN, CDR2 SVGIG (reference sequence). The assay was immunoSEQ multiplex PCR, and TCRdb's table has in-frame clones only and misses some. The profile shows about 680,000 clones, roughly nine tenths of them singletons. This rearrangement joins TRBV30 to TRBJ2-7; TRBD2 aligns across 8 bases. The sequenced material came from naive CD8+ T cells sorted from blood. This receptor was identified in a man aged 25 to 45 in good health. In DNA, the CDR3 is TGTGCCTGGAGTTCGAGCGGGAGTCCCTACGAGCAGTACTTC. Its translation is CAWSSSGSPYEQYF.